The text below deals with one T cell receptor beta chain. This entry comes from a study of blood T cells in healthy people across ages. This CDR3 has 16 amino acids. CDR1 is DFQATT and CDR2 is SNEGSKA in the germline V gene (reference sequence). A second about 7 to 12 cycle PCR used barcoded and J-beta primers. Every sample gave at least 3 million paired-end reads containing CDR3. TCRdb reprocessed the 5' RACE reads with MiXCR, giving one entry per CDR3 protein. Of around 780,000 distinct CDR3 sequences listed, just over 55% are singletons. This receptor was taken from a man between 40 and 49 years old in good health. Sequenced input: blood. The chain combines TRBV20-1 with TRBJ2-1; 8 nucleotides agree with TRBD2. The J call may be incorrect, as the DNA end agrees better with TRBJ2-7. DNA for the CDR3: TGCAGTGCTAGAGATTTCCGGGAGGGCGGGTACAATGAGCAGTACTTC. Translated, it gives CSARDFREGGYNEQYF.